This record concerns one T cell receptor (beta chain) sequence. This specimen belongs to a study of T-cell memory formation after mild COVID-19. MiXCR, run by TCRdb on the 5' RACE reads, gives a single entry per CDR3 protein. This sample has 100,000 to 150,000 distinct CDR3 sequences, with about 5.9% found just once. The length of the CDR3 is 16 residues. From germline, CDR1 is MGHDK and CDR2 SYGVNS. Trimming took off 2 bases at V and 0 bases at J, with 10 bases between the two ends. V gene TRBV25-1 combines with J gene TRBJ2-2; D gene uncertain. The source material was PBMCs or a T cell subset sorted from them (not recorded which). This clonotype was obtained from an adult woman who had mild COVID-19 (a few samples of this study predate the infection). Cell type and time point are not known. In nucleotides, the CDR3 is TGTGCCAGCAGTGAAACAGCTACTTCGAACACCGGGGAGCTGTTTTTT. This sequence encodes CASSETATSNTGELFF.